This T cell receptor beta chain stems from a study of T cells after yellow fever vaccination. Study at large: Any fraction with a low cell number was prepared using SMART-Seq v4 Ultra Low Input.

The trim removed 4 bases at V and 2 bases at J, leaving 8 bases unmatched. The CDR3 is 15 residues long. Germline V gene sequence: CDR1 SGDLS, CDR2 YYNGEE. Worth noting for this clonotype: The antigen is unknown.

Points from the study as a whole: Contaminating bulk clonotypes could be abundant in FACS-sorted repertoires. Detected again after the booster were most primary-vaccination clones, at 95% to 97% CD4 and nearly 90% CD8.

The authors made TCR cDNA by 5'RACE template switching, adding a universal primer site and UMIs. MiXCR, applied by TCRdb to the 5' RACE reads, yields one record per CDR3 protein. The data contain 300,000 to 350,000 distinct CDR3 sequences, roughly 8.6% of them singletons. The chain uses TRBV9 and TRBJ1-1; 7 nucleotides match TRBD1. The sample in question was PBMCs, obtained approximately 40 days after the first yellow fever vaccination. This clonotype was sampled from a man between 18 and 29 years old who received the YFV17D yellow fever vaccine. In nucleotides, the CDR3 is TGTGCCAGCAGCCCCAGGGGGAACTCCAACACTGAAGCTTTCTTT. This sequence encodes CASSPRGNSNTEAFF. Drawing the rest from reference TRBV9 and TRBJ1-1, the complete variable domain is DSGVTQTPKHLITATGQRVTLRCSPRSGDLSVYWYQQSLDQGLQFLIQYYNGEERAKGNILERFSAQQFPDLHSELNLSSLELGDSALYFCASSPRGNSNTEAFFGQGTRLTVV.